Below are 13 T cell receptor beta chains sequenced from a single sample in a study of early T cells in non-severe SARS-CoV-2 infection. Using its own MiXCR run on the 5' RACE reads, TCRdb lists one record per CDR3 protein. The sample holds more than 80,000 distinct CDR3 sequences; under 15% are singletons and the top ten take over 6.5%. Sequencing used whole blood. The receptors here all came from an adult who was a healthcare worker with PCR-confirmed SARS-CoV-2 infection or an uninfected control (not recorded which).

This clonotype was counted between two and nine times. CDR3 nucleotide sequence: TGCAGTGCTAGAGATCGGGGTAGTTGGGATACGCAGTATTTT. Encoded protein: CSARDRGSWDTQYF. The rearrangement links TRBV20-1 to TRBJ2-3; D perhaps matches TRBD2 (5 bases). V was clipped by 0 bases and J by 6 bases, with 13 bases between them. CDR3 size: 14 residues. Germline V gene lookup returns CDR1 DFQATT and CDR2 SNEGSKA (reference sequence).

The chain employs TRBV7-6 and TRBJ2-1; D is perhaps TRBD2 (6 bases). The V end lost 5 bases, the J end lost 7 bases, and 18 bases lay between the germline ends. In germline, CDR1 is SGHVS, CDR2 FNYEAQ. This CDR3 is 15 amino acids long. In DNA, the CDR3 is TGTGCCAGCAGCCTCGACTGGGCGGGAAATAATGAGCAGTTCTTC. Amino acids: CASSLDWAGNNEQFF.

This chain uses TRBV2 with TRBJ1-5; D is perhaps TRBD1 (6 bases). Germline V lookup: CDR1 SNHLY, CDR2 FYNNEI. The CDR3 length is 16 residues. V lost 4 bases and J lost 0, with 13 bases in between. The CDR3 sequence is CASSVGTPDSNQPQHF. The CDR3 DNA follows: TGTGCCAGCAGTGTAGGGACACCCGATAGCAATCAGCCCCAGCATTTT.

This clonotype was picked up many times. This sequence joins TRBV29-1 and TRBJ2-4, with D possibly TRBD1 on 6 matching bases. There are 13 residues in the CDR3. Germline V gene sequence: CDR1 SQVTM, CDR2 ANQGSEA. V lost 1 base and J lost 6, with 10 bases in between. The chain's CDR3 is CSVEVDSLNIQYF. As DNA, the CDR3 is TGCAGCGTTGAAGTGGACAGCCTAAACATTCAGTACTTC.

This clonotype showed up just a few times. A junction end diverges from the germline sequence, so it may reflect a read error. The rearrangement uses TRBV3-1 and TRBJ2-1; TRBD1 might be the D (6 bases). The CDR3 covers 15 residues. CDR1 and CDR2 from the germline V gene are LGHDT and YNNKEL (reference sequence). CDR3 protein: CASSQDRNRVNDQFF. The CDR3 nucleotides are TGTGCCAGCAGCCAAGATCGGAACAGGGTGAATGATCAGTTCTTC.

Concerning this clonotype itself: An end of the junction differs from the germline gene, which may be a read error. The chain couples TRBV30 to TRBJ2-7; the match to TRBD1 covers 10 bases. Per germline, CDR1 GTSNPN and CDR2 SVGIG (reference sequence). There are 13 residues in the CDR3. The CDR3 DNA sequence: TGTGCCTGCAGTGGGACAGGGGACTACGAGCAGTACTTC. Protein: CACSGTGDYEQYF.

The table lists this clonotype with a few counts. The J gene is TRBJ2-1, the V gene TRBV27, with 12 bases aligning to TRBD2. The germline V gene has CDR1 MNHEY and CDR2 SMNVEV (reference sequence). The CDR3 consists of 15 residues. J lost 9 bases, V lost 4 bases, and 7 bases had no gene match. The CDR3 region is CASSWRLAGVTEQFF. CDR3 sequence (DNA): TGTGCCAGCAGTTGGAGACTAGCGGGAGTTACTGAGCAGTTCTTC.

This clonotype was seen ten or more times. The CDR3 DNA follows: TGTGCCAGCAGCCTGGGGGGGCCCCAAGAGACCCAGTACTTC. It is translated as CASSLGGPQETQYF. This chain uses TRBV6-5 with TRBJ2-5; D is possibly TRBD2 (7 bases). Deletions cut 6 bases from V and 1 base from J, with 12 bases between. The V gene's germline CDR1 is MNHEY and CDR2 SVGAGI. This CDR3 has 14 amino acids.

This clonotype was observed a few times. The rearrangement uses TRBV5-1 and TRBJ2-3; D remains unclear. Trimming took off 0 bases at V and 5 bases at J, with 7 bases between the two ends. The CDR3 contains 13 residues. Germline CDR1 and CDR2: SGHRS and YFSETQ. The CDR3 nucleotides read TGCGCCAGCAGCTTGGGAGACCAAGATACGCAGTATTTT. It yields the protein CASSLGDQDTQYF.

The chain carries TRBV20-1 and TRBJ2-4; D might be TRBD2 (6 bases). The V and J ends lost 5 bases and 6 bases respectively, with 20 bases between them. CDR1 and CDR2 from the germline V gene are DFQATT and SNEGSKA (reference sequence). The CDR3 contains 15 residues. DNA for the CDR3: TGCAGTGCTGAAGCCCCGGGACGGCGGGGAAACATTCAGTACTTC. The encoded protein is CSAEAPGRRGNIQYF.

Many counts were recorded for this clonotype. The rearrangement links TRBV28 to TRBJ2-5, with 7 positions matching TRBD2. The J segment lost 2 bases and the V segment lost 3 bases, leaving 6 bases of the junction unmatched. The germline V gene encodes CDR1 MDHEN and CDR2 SYDVKM. This CDR3 has 15 amino acids. Here the CDR3 reads CASSFGAGTQETQYF. Written as DNA, the CDR3 is TGTGCCAGCAGTTTCGGAGCGGGGACTCAAGAGACCCAGTACTTC.

This chain joins TRBV20-1 and TRBJ2-1; D may be TRBD1 (6 bases). The germline V gene has CDR1 DFQATT and CDR2 SNEGSKA (reference sequence). V gave up 7 bases and J gave up 4 bases, with 11 bases separating them. CDR3 length equals 12 residues. CDR3 sequence: CSDRTVYNEQFF. The CDR3 DNA reads as TGCAGTGACAGGACAGTTTACAATGAGCAGTTCTTC.

This clonotype was counted between two and nine times. CDR3 residues: CSAGGQGAGNTIYF. The DNA of the CDR3 is TGCAGTGCTGGGGGACAGGGGGCTGGAAACACCATATATTTT. The gene calls are TRBV20-1 and TRBJ1-3, with TRBD1 identical over 11 bases. The V and J ends lost 5 bases and 2 bases, in that order; junction bases with no gene match: 2. Germline lookup yields CDR1 DFQATT and CDR2 SNEGSKA (reference sequence). CDR3 size: 14 residues.